The 21 T cell receptor beta chains reported below all come from one sample, sequenced in a study of technical replicates of blood from a few donors. Sequencing was performed with immunoSEQ multiplex PCR; in TCRdb, only in-frame clones are kept and a portion is missing. The table shows approximately 80,000 clones, with over 75% occurring only once. The sample taken for sequencing was T cells isolated from PBMCs. The receptors derive from a human donor in good health.

The rearrangement links TRBV4-1 to TRBJ1-1; TRBD1 might be the D (5 bases). CDR3 length equals 16 residues. Trimming stripped 1 base from V and 0 bases from J, with 12 bases between. The germline CDR1 and CDR2 sequences are MGHRA and YSYEKL. The chain's CDR3 is CASSQGLDSMNTEAFF. In nucleotides, the CDR3 is TGCGCCAGCAGCCAAGGGTTAGACAGCATGAACACTGAAGCTTTCTTT.

The chain recombines TRBV7-9 with TRBJ2-3, with TRBD1 matching 7 bases. The CDR3 runs 16 residues. V lost 5 bases to trimming and J lost 6 bases; unmatched junction nucleotides: 14. CDR1 is SEHNR and CDR2 is FQNEAQ in the germline V gene (reference sequence). The CDR3 bases are TGTGCCAGCAGCATAGACAGGGCTGGGGAACGGGATACGCAGTATTTT. Protein sequence: CASSIDRAGERDTQYF.

V usage is TRBV11-1 and J usage is TRBJ2-5; TRBD1 matches 7 bases. This CDR3 spans 16 amino acids. Losses at the gene ends were 5 bases for V and 5 bases for J; bases not matched to a gene: 14. Looked up from germline, CDR1 is SGHAT and CDR2 is FQDESV (reference sequence). CDR3 in amino acids: CASSPRSGTERETQYF. CDR3 sequence (DNA): TGTGCCAGCAGCCCCCGGTCCGGGACAGAGAGGGAGACCCAGTACTTC.

This clone has only a few counts. This chain links TRBV14 with TRBJ1-1, with a possible D match to TRBD1 (5 bases). The V gene lost 1 base and the J gene lost 4 bases, with 16 bases spanning the gap. The germline V gene has CDR1 SGHDN and CDR2 FVKESK. CDR3 size: 16 residues. The CDR3 coding sequence is TGTGCCAGCAGCCAAGGGGGGGTCCTTCCCAGCACTGAAGCTTTCTTT. Protein sequence: CASSQGGVLPSTEAFF.

J is TRBJ1-2 and V is TRBV10-3, with D perhaps TRBD1 (5 bases). This CDR3 region has 12 residues. Germline V gene lookup returns CDR1 ENHRY and CDR2 SYGVKD. Trimming pared 8 bases from V and 3 bases from J, leaving 10 bases between. The CDR3 sequence: CAISGRDYGYTF. DNA of the CDR3: TGTGCCATCTCGGGCAGGGACTATGGCTACACCTTC.

The chain couples TRBV20-1 to TRBJ1-1; D is undetermined. V was pared by 3 bases and J by 8 bases, with 10 bases between. Looked up from germline, CDR1 is DFQATT and CDR2 is SNEGSKA (reference sequence). The CDR3 is 11 residues long. In DNA form, the CDR3 reads TGCAGTGCTAGGAGGGAACACGAAGCTTTCTTT. This sequence encodes CSARREHEAFF.

This clone occurred once. V and J are TRBV4-1 and TRBJ2-5; TRBD2 matches 11 bases. Germline CDR1 MGHRA, CDR2 YSYEKL. Germline trimming cut 1 base from V and 3 bases from J; bases unmatched to any gene: 4. The CDR3 is 16 amino acids. The CDR3 coding sequence is TGCGCCAGCAGCCAAGCACTAGCGGGGGTCAAAGAGACCCAGTACTTC. Amino acids: CASSQALAGVKETQYF.

This chain connects TRBV7-2 to TRBJ2-6; a weak D match, TRBD1 (5 bases). The CDR3 contains 15 residues. V was pared by 5 bases and J by 0 bases, with 8 bases between. Germline CDR1 and CDR2: SGHTA and FQGNSA. CDR3 sequence (DNA): TGTGCCAGCAGCCCACAGGTCTCTGGGGCCAACGTCCTGACTTTC. Its protein is CASSPQVSGANVLTF. The entire variable domain, with the rest obtained from reference TRBV7-2 and TRBJ2-6, is as follows: GAGVSQSPSNKVTEKGKDVELRCDPISGHTALYWYRQSLGQGLEFLIYFQGNSAPDKSGLPSDRFSAERTGGSVSTLTIQRTQQEDSAVYLCASSPQVSGANVLTFGAGSRLTVL.

This rearrangement joins TRBV6-5 to TRBJ2-3; 9 nucleotides match TRBD2. V shed 2 bases and J 5 bases; nucleotides not matched to a gene: 8. Germline V gene lookup returns CDR1 MNHEY and CDR2 SVGAGI. The CDR3 runs to 16 residues. The CDR3 sequence: CASSYRSLAGQDTQYF. CDR3 sequence (DNA): TGTGCCAGCAGTTACCGGAGTCTAGCGGGACAAGATACGCAGTATTTT.

This chain links TRBV2 with TRBJ2-7, with TRBD1 matching 9 bases. CDR1 is SNHLY and CDR2 is FYNNEI in the germline V gene. After removal of 2 bases from V and 4 bases from J, the junction contained 3 bases not matched to a gene. This CDR3 has 14 amino acids. CDR3 DNA: TGTGCCAGCAGTGAAACAGGGGGCCGATACGAGCAGTACTTC. This gives the protein CASSETGGRYEQYF.

This clone was detected only a few times. The gene calls are TRBV4-1 and TRBJ1-1; D might be TRBD1 (5 bases). The germline gives CDR1 MGHRA, CDR2 YSYEKL. Trimming removed 3 bases from V and 5 bases from J, with 16 bases in between. The CDR3 consists of 15 residues. This CDR3 reads CASSQGLNGGTEAFF. CDR3 nucleotides: TGCGCCAGCAGCCAGGGGTTGAATGGGGGGACTGAAGCTTTCTTT.

The chain joins TRBV5-4 to TRBJ2-1; D gene uncertain. Germline CDR1 SGHNT, CDR2 YYREEE (reference sequence). There are 12 residues in the CDR3. Trimming removed 4 bases at V and 5 bases at J, with 7 bases between. DNA of the CDR3: TGTGCCAGCAGCGGCGGAGACAATGAGCAGTTCTTC. This sequence encodes CASSGGDNEQFF. The complete variable domain, with remaining parts taken from reference TRBV5-4 and TRBJ2-1, reads ETGVTQSPTHLIKTRGQQVTLRCSSQSGHNTVSWYQQALGQGPQFIFQYYREEENGRGNFPPRFSGLQFPNYSSELNVNALELDDSALYLCASSGGDNEQFFGPGTRLTVL.

This chain connects TRBV6-1 to TRBJ1-3; D unresolved. CDR3 length equals 15 residues. Trimming removed 3 bases from V and 0 bases from J, with 9 bases in between. Germline lookup yields CDR1 MNHNS and CDR2 SASEGT. CDR3 coding DNA: TGTGCCAGCAGTGAGGCGGGTTCCTCTGGAAACACCATATATTTT. This encodes CASSEAGSSGNTIYF.

The rearrangement joins TRBV11-2 to TRBJ2-5, with TRBD1 matching over 7 bases. CDR3 length: 17 amino acids. CDR1 and CDR2 (germline): SGHAT, FQNNGV. J gave up 4 bases and V 1 base, and 12 bases lay outside the gene matches. CDR3 sequence reads: CASSLVLGEGGGETQYF. The DNA of the CDR3 is TGTGCCAGCAGCTTAGTACTGGGGGAAGGGGGCGGAGAGACCCAGTACTTC.

J is TRBJ1-1 and V is TRBV7-2, with TRBD1 as a possible D gene (5 bases). Germline lookup yields CDR1 SGHTA and CDR2 FQGNSA. This CDR3 region has 15 residues. V gave up 2 bases and J gave up 5 bases, with 15 bases separating them. Here the CDR3 reads CASSLLRGTGTEAFF. The CDR3 bases are TGTGCCAGCAGCTTACTCCGGGGGACGGGGACTGAAGCTTTCTTT.

The gene calls are TRBV6-6 and TRBJ2-2; 9 bases agree with TRBD2. The germline CDR1 and CDR2 sequences are MNHNY and SVGAGI (reference sequence). The CDR3 covers 16 residues. V shed 5 bases and J 2 bases; nucleotides not matched to a gene: 6. The CDR3: CASSSQRGDNTGELFF. CDR3 coding DNA: TGTGCCAGCAGTAGCCAGCGGGGGGACAACACCGGGGAGCTGTTTTTT.

V and J are TRBV6-1 and TRBJ2-7; the D gene is possibly TRBD1 (5 bases). The CDR3 runs 16 residues. Germline V gene sequence: CDR1 MNHNS, CDR2 SASEGT. V was trimmed by 4 bases and J by 3 bases, leaving 19 bases between them. CDR3 loop: CASSGYATALYYEQYF. In nucleotides, the CDR3 is TGTGCCAGCAGTGGATATGCGACAGCTTTGTACTACGAGCAGTACTTC.

This clone is a singleton in its sample. This chain uses TRBV6-1 with TRBJ2-3; 10 positions match TRBD2. The CDR3 has 17 amino acids. CDR1 is MNHNS and CDR2 is SASEGT in the germline V gene. V dropped 4 bases and J dropped 0; count of bases not matched to a gene: 7. In nucleotides, the CDR3 is TGTGCCAGCAGTGTTAGGGCTAGCGGGGGTAGCACAGATACGCAGTATTTT. Translation: CASSVRASGGSTDTQYF.

This chain connects TRBV5-6 to TRBJ1-5; the D gene is possibly TRBD1 (6 bases). V was trimmed by 0 bases and J by 7 bases, leaving 17 bases between them. This CDR3 comprises 16 residues. The germline CDR1 and CDR2 sequences are SGHDT and YYEEEE. The CDR3 sequence: CASSLGGRGRPQPQHF. The CDR3 DNA is TGTGCCAGCAGCTTGGGGGGGCGGGGGAGGCCCCAGCCCCAGCATTTT.

V and J are TRBV9 and TRBJ1-6, with TRBD1 identical over 7 bases. The CDR3 is made up of 15 amino acids. Looked up from germline, CDR1 is SGDLS and CDR2 is YYNGEE. Unmatched junction bases numbered 5, after V lost 0 bases and J lost 8 bases. The CDR3 here is CASSVVAGQDSPLHF. The CDR3 nucleotides read TGTGCCAGCAGCGTAGTGGCAGGACAGGATTCACCCCTCCACTTT.

The rearrangement uses TRBV4-1 and TRBJ1-2; TRBD1 matches 7 bases. CDR3 length: 16 amino acids. The J segment lost 3 bases and the V segment lost 1 base, leaving 8 bases of the junction unmatched. CDR1 and CDR2 (germline): MGHRA, YSYEKL. The CDR3 region is CASSQAPTGRDYGYTF. The CDR3 DNA follows: TGCGCCAGCAGCCAAGCCCCGACAGGGCGGGACTATGGCTACACCTTC.